This TCR beta chain was sequenced in a study of T cell clonotyping in hematopoietic cell transplantation. TCRdb keeps only in-frame clones here, not all; method: immunoSEQ multiplex PCR. The sample carries roughly 29,000 clones, about 83% recorded once. The CDR3 is made up of 13 amino acids. CDR1 MGHDK and CDR2 SYGVNS come from the germline V gene. A few counts support this clone. An end of the junction does not agree with germline; a read error may underlie this. Specified time point: recipient sample about 28 days before transplant, after cytoreduction. The V gene is TRBV25-1, the J gene TRBJ1-1; D call uncertain. The clonotype was recovered from a woman aged 25 to 45 with chronic myeloid leukemia. Some clones in this sample may be carry-over from other donors' samples. The sample in question was peripheral blood mononuclear cells, obtained before stem cell transplant. The CDR3 protein is CASSEYGSSEGVF. In DNA, the CDR3 is TGTGCCAGCAGTGAGTATGGGTCGTCTGAGGGTGTTTTT.